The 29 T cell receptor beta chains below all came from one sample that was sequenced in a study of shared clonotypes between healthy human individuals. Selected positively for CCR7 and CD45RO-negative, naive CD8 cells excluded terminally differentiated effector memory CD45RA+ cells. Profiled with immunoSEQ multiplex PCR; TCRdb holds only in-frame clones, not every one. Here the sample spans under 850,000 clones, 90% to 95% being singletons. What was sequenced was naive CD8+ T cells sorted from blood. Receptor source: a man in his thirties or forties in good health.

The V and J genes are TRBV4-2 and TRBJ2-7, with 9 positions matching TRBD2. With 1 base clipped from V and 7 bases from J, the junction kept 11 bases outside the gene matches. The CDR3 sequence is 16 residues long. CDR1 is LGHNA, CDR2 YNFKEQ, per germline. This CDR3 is CASSQAEAGGYSEQYF. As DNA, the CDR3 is TGTGCCAGCAGCCAAGCCGAAGCGGGAGGTTATAGTGAGCAGTACTTC.

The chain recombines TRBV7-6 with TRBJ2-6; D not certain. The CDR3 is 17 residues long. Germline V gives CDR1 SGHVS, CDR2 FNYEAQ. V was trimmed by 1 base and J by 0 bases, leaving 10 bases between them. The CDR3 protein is CASSLEGRSSGANVLTF. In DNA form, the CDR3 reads TGTGCCAGCAGCTTAGAAGGACGGAGCTCTGGGGCCAACGTCCTGACTTTC.

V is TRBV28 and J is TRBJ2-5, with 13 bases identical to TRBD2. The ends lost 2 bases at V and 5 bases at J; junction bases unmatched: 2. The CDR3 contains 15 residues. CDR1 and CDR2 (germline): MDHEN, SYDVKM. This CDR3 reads CASSLTSGREETQYF. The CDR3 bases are TGTGCCAGCAGTTTAACTAGCGGGAGGGAGGAGACCCAGTACTTC. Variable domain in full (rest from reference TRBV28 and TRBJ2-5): DVKVTQSSRYLVKRTGEKVFLECVQDMDHENMFWYRQDPGLGLRLIYFSYDVKMKEKGDIPEGYSVSREKKERFSLILESASTNQTSMYLCASSLTSGREETQYFGPGTRLLVL.

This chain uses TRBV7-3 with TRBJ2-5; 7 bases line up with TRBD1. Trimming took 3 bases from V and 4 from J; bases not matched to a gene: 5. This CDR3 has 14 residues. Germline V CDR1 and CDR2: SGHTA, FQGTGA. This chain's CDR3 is CASSFEGARETQYF. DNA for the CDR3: TGTGCCAGCAGCTTTGAGGGGGCTAGAGAGACCCAGTACTTC.

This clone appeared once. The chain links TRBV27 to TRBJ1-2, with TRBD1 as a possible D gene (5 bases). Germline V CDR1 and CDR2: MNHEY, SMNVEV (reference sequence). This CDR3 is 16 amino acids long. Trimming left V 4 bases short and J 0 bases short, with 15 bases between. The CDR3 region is CASSSRQGVANYGYTF. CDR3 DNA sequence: TGTGCCAGCAGTTCTCGCCAGGGAGTAGCTAACTATGGCTACACCTTC.

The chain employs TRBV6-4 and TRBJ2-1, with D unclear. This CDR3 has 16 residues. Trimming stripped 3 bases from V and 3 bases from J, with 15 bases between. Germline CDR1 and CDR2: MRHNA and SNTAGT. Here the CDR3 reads CASSERWLADYNEQFF. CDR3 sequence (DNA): TGTGCCAGCAGTGAACGGTGGCTCGCGGACTACAATGAGCAGTTCTTC.

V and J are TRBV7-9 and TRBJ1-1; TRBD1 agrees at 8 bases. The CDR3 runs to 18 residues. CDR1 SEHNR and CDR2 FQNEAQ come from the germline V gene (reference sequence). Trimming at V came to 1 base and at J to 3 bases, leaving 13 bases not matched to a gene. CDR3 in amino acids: CASSLDYQGAWRYTEAFF. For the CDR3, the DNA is TGTGCCAGCAGCTTAGATTATCAGGGGGCGTGGAGATACACTGAAGCTTTCTTT.

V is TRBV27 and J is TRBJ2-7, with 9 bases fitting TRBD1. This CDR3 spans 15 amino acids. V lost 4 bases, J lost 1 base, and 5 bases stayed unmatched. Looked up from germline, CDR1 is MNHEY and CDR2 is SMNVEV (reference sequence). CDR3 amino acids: CASSSAGTGSYEQYF. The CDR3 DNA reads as TGTGCCAGCAGTTCCGCAGGGACAGGGTCCTACGAGCAGTACTTC.

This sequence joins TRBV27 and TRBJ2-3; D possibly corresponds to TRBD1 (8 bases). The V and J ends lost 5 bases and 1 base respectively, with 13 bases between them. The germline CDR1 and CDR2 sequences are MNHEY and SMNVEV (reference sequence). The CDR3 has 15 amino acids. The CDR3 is CASSKQGGGTDTQYF. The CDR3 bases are TGTGCCAGCAGTAAACAGGGGGGGGGCACAGATACGCAGTATTTT.

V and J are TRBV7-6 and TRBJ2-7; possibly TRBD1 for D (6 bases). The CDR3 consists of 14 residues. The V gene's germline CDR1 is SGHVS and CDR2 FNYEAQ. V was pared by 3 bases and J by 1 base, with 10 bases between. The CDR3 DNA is TGTGCCAGCAGCTTGTCAGGGGCTTCCTACGAGCAGTACTTC. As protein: CASSLSGASYEQYF.

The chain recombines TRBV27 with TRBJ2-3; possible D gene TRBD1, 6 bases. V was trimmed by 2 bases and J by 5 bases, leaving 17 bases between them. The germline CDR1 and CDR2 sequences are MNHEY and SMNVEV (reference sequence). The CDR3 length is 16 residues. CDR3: CASSLRPGAGIDTQYF. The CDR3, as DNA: TGTGCCAGCAGTTTACGCCCAGGGGCTGGAATAGATACGCAGTATTTT.

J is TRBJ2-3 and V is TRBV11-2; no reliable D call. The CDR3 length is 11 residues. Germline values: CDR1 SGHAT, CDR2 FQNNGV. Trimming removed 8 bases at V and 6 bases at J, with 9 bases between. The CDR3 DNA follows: TGTGCCAGCGGCCCCGGGGATACGCAGTATTTT. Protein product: CASGPGDTQYF.

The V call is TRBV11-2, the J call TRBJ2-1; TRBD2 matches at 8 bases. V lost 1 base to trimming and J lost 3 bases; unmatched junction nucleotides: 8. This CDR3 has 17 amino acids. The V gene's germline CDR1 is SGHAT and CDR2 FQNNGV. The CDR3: CASSLGTSGIIYNEQFF. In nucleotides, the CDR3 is TGTGCCAGCAGCTTAGGAACTAGCGGTATTATCTACAATGAGCAGTTCTTC. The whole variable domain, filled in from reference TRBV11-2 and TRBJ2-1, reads EAGVAQSPRYKIIEKRQSVAFWCNPISGHATLYWYQQILGQGPKLLIQFQNNGVVDDSQLPKDRFSAERLKGVDSTLKIQPAKLEDSAVYLCASSLGTSGIIYNEQFFGPGTRLTVL.

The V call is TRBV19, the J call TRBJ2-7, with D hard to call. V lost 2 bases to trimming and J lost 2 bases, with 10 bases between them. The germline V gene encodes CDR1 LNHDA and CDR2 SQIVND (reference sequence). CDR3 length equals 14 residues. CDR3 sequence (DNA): TGTGCCAGTAGTATAAGTGGTAGTACCTACGAGCAGTACTTC. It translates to CASSISGSTYEQYF.

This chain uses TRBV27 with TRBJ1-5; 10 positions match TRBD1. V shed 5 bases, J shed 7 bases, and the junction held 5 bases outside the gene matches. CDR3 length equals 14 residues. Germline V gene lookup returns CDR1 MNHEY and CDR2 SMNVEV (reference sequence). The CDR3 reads CASSLWTGGQPQHF. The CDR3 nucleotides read TGTGCCAGCAGTCTGTGGACAGGGGGACAGCCCCAGCATTTT.

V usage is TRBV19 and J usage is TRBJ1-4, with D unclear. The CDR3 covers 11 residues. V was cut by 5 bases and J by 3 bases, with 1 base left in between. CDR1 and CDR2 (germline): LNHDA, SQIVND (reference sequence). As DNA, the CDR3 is TGTGCCAGTAGTTCTAATGAAAAACTGTTTTTT. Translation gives CASSSNEKLFF.

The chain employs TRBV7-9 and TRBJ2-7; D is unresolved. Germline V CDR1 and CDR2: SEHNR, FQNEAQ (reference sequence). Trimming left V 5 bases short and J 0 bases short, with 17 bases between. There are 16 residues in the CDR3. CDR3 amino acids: CASSQDIPFSSYEQYF. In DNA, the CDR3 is TGTGCCAGCAGCCAAGACATCCCTTTCAGCTCCTACGAGCAGTACTTC.

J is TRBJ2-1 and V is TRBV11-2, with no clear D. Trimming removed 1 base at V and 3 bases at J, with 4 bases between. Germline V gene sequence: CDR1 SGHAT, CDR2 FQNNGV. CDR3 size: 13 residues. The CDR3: CASSLVSYNEQFF. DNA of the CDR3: TGTGCCAGCAGCTTAGTCAGCTACAATGAGCAGTTCTTC.

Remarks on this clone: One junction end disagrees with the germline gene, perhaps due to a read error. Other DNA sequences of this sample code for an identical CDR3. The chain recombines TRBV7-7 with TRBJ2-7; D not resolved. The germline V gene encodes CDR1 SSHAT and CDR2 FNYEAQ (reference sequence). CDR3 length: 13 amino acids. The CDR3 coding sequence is TGTGCTAGCAGCCCGGGTCCAACCTACGAGCAGTACTTC. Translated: CASSPGPTYEQYF.

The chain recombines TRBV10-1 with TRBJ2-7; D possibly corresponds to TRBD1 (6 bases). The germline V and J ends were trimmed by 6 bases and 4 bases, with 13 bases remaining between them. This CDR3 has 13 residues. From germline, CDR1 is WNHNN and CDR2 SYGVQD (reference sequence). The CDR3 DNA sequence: TGCGCCAGCAGCGGAGGACAGTTATACGAGCAGTACTTC. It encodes CASSGGQLYEQYF.

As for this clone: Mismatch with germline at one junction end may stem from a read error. In DNA, the CDR3 is TGTGCCAGCAATGAACCAGCGATCAGCACAGATACGCAGTATTTT. Translating gives CASNEPAISTDTQYF. This chain uses TRBV2 with TRBJ2-3; D is undetermined. The germline V gene has CDR1 SNHLY and CDR2 FYNNEI. The CDR3 is 15 amino acids. Variable domain in full (rest from reference TRBV2 and TRBJ2-3): EPEVTQTPSHQVTQMGQEVILRCVPISNHLYFYWYRQILGQKVEFLVSFYNNEISEKSEIFDDQFSVERPDGSNFTLKIRSTKLEDSAMYFCASNEPAISTDTQYFGPGTRLTVL.

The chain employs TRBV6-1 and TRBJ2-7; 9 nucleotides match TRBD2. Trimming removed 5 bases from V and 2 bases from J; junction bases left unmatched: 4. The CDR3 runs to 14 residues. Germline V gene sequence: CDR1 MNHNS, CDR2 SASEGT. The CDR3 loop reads CASSNSGSAYEQYF. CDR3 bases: TGTGCCAGCAGTAATAGCGGGAGTGCCTACGAGCAGTACTTC.

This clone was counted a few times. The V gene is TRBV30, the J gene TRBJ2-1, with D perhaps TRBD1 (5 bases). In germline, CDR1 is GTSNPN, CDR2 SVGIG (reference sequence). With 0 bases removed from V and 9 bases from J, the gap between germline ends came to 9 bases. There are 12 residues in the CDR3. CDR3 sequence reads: CAWSVDQGEQFF. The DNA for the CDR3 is TGTGCCTGGAGTGTAGACCAGGGTGAGCAGTTCTTC. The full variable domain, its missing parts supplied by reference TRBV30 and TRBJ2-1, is SQTIHQWPATLVQPVGSPLSLECTVEGTSNPNLYWYRQAAGRGLQLLFYSVGIGQISSEVPQNLSASRPQDRQFILSSKKLLLSDSGFYLCAWSVDQGEQFFGPGTRLTVL.

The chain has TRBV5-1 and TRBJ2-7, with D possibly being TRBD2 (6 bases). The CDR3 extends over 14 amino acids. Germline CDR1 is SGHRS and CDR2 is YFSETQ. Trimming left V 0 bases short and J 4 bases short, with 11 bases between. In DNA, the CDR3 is TGCGCCAGCAGCTTGGTAGTCGGACTATACGAGCAGTACTTC. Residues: CASSLVVGLYEQYF.

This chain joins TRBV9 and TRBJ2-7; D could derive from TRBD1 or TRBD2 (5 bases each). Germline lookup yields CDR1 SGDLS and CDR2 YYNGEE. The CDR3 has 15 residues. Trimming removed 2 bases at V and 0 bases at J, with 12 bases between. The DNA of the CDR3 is TGTGCCAGCAGCGTCGACGCCGGGACCTCCTACGAGCAGTACTTC. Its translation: CASSVDAGTSYEQYF.

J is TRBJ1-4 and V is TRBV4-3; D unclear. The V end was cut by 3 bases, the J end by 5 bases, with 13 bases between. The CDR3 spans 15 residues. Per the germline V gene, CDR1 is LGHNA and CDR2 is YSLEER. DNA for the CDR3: TGCGCCAGCAGCCATAAGGCCGCCCGAAATGAAAAACTGTTTTTT. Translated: CASSHKAARNEKLFF.

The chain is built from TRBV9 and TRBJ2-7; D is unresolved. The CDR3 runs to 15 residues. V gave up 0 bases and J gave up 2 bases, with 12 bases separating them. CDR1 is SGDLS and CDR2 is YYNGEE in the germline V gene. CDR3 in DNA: TGTGCCAGCAGCGTAGGTCTAGGCTCGGCCTACGAGCAGTACTTC. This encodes CASSVGLGSAYEQYF.

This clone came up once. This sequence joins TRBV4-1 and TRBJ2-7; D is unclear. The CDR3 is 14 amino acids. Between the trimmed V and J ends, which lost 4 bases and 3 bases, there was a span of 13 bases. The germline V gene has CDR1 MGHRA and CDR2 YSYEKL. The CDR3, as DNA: TGCGCCAGCAGCCCTATTGGGGAAAACTACGAGCAGTACTTC. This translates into CASSPIGENYEQYF.

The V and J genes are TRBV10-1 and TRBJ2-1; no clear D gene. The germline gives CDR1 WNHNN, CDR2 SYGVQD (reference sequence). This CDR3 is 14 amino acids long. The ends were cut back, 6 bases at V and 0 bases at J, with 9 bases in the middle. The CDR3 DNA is TGCGCCAGCAGACAGCTCCTCTCCTACAATGAGCAGTTCTTC. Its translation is CASRQLLSYNEQFF.